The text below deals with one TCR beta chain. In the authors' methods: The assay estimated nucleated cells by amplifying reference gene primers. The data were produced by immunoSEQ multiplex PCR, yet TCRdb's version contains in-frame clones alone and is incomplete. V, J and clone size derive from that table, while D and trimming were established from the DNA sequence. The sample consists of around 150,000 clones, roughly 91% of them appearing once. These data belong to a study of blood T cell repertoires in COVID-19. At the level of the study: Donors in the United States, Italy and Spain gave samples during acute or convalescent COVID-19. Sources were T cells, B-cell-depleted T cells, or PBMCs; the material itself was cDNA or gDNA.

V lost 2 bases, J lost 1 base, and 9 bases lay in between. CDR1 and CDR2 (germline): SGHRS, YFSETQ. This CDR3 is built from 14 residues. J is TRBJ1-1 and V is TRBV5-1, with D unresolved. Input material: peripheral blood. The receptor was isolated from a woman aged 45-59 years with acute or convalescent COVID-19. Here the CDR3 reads CASSFRWRNTEAFF. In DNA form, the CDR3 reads TGCGCCAGCAGCTTTCGATGGAGGAACACTGAAGCTTTCTTT.